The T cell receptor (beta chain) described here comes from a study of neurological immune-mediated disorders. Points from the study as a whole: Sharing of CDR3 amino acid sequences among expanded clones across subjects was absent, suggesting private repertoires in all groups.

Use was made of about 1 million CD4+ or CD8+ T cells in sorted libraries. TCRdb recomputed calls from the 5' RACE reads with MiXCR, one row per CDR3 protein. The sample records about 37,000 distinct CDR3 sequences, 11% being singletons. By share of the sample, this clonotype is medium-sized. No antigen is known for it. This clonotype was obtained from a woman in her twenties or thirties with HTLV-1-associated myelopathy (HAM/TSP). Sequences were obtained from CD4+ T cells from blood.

In DNA, the CDR3 is TGCGCCAGCAGCTTGGTGGACGGGGGGGCAACAGATACGCAGTATTTT. It codes for CASSLVDGGATDTQYF. V usage is TRBV5-1 and J usage is TRBJ2-3, with 8 bases identical to TRBD2. The CDR3 extends over 16 amino acids. V was clipped by 0 bases and J by 3 bases; unmatched bases: 6. Germline CDR1 and CDR2: SGHRS and YFSETQ.